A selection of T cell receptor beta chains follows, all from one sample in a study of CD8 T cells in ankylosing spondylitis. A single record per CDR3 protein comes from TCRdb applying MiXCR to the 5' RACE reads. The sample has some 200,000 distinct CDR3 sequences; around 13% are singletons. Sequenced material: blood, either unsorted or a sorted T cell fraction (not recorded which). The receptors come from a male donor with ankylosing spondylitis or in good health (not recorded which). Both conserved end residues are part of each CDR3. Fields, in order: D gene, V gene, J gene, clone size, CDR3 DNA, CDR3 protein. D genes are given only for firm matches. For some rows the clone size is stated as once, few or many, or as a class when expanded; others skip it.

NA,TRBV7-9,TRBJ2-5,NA,TGTGCCAGCAGCTTAGGGACAGCGGGGCCCGAGACCCAGTACTTC,CASSLGTAGPETQYF
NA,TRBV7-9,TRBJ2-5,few,TGTGCCAGCACCCCGGGGGAGACCCAGTACTTC,CASTPGETQYF
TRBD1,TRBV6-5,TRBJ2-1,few,TGTGCCACCACCCCTACAGGGGACATACACAATGAGCAGTTCTTC,CATTPTGDIHNEQFF
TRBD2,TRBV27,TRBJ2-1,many,TGTGCCAGCAGTTTACAGTCGGGAGGGGTCTACAATGAGCAGTTCTTC,CASSLQSGGVYNEQFF
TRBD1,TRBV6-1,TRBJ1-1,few,TGTGCCAGCAGAGGCCCCGGGACAGGAAGAAGCACTGAAGCTTTCTTT,CASRGPGTGRSTEAFF
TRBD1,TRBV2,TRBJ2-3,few,TGTGCCACCGACAGGGGGGACGCAGATACGCAGTATTTT,CATDRGDADTQYF
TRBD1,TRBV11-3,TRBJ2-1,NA,TGTGCCAGCAGCGGTAACCGGGACAGAATCTTGAATGAGCAGTTCTTC,CASSGNRDRILNEQFF
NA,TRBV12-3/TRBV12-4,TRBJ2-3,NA,TGTGCCAGCAGTATCGGACTGTACACAGATACGCAGTATTTT,CASSIGLYTDTQYF
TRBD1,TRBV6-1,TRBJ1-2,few,TGTGCCAGCAGAACGCATGAAGGACAGGACAACTATGGCTACACCTTC,CASRTHEGQDNYGYTF
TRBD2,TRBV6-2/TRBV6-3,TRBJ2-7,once,TGTGCCAGCAGTTACGGGAGCGGGACCTACGAGCAGTACTTC,CASSYGSGTYEQYF
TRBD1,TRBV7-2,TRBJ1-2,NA,TGTGCCAGCAGCTGGACAGGGCCAGTTGCATATGGCTACACCTTC,CASSWTGPVAYGYTF
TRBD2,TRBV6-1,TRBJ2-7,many,TGTGCCAGCAGTGAAGCGAGCGGGAGCTCCTACGAGCAGTACTTC,CASSEASGSSYEQYF
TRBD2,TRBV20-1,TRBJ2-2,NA,TGCAGTGCGGCTAGCGGGGGGACCGGGGAGCTGTTTTTT,CSAASGGTGELFF
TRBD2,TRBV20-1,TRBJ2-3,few,TGCAGTGCTAGAGCCGCCAGCGGGGGCACAGATACGCAGTATTTT,CSARAASGGTDTQYF
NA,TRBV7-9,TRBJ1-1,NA,TGTGCCAGCAGCTTTTCTGGGGAAACTGAAGCTTTCTTT,CASSFSGETEAFF
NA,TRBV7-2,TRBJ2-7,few,TGTGCCAGCAGCCAAGGGCGGGGGCCGACCTACGAGCAGTACTTC,CASSQGRGPTYEQYF
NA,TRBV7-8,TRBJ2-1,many,TGTGCCAGCAGCTTATATCCGGAAAGAAATGAGCAGTTCTTC,CASSLYPERNEQFF
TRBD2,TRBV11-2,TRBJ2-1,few,TGTGCCAGCAGCCAATACCAAAGCGGGAGGGCCCTATACAATGAGCAGTTCTTC,CASSQYQSGRALYNEQFF
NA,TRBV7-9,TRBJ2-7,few,TGTGCCAGCAGCTTAGCATATGGAACGGGTGAGCAGTACTTC,CASSLAYGTGEQYF
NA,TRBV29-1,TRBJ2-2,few,TGCAGCGTTGAAGATGGGCGGCTGTCCGGGGAGCTGTTTTTT,CSVEDGRLSGELFF
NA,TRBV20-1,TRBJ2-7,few,TGCAGTGCTAGATTCGGGGGCTCCTACGAGCAGTACTTC,CSARFGGSYEQYF
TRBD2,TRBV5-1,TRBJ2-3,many,TGCGCCAGCAGCTCTGGGACTAGCGGGACGGATCCGCAGTATTTT,CASSSGTSGTDPQYF
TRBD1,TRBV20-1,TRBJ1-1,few,TGCAGTGCCAGACCCGGGACAGGGGACTCGTCTGAGGGTTTCTTT,CSARPGTGDSSEGFF
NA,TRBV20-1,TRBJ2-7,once,TGCAGTGCTAGAGGCCCGGGCTCCTACGAGCAGTACTTC,CSARGPGSYEQYF
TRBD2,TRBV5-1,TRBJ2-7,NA,TGCGCCAGCAGCTTGGCCTCCTCTGGGGCGGGGGGCGAGCAGTACTTC,CASSLASSGAGGEQYF
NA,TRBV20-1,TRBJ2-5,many,TGCAGTGGAGTAGCGGCCTGGAGAGAGACCCAGTACTTC,CSGVAAWRETQYF
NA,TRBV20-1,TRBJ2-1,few,TGCAGTGCTAGGGGGCAGGGGCTCTACAATGAGCAGTTCTTC,CSARGQGLYNEQFF
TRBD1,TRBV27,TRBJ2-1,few,TGTGCCAGCAGTCTAAGGACAGGGGGCGGAAATGAGCAGTTCTTC,CASSLRTGGGNEQFF
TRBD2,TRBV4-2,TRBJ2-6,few,TGTGCCAGCAGCCAGCGGGAGGGCCTCGGGGCCAACGTCCTGACTTTC,CASSQREGLGANVLTF
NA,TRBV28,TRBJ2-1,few,TGTGCCAGCAGACCATTTGCCGGGGGGCTCTACAATGAGCAGTTCTTC,CASRPFAGGLYNEQFF
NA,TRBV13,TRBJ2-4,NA,TGTGCCAGCAGCGCTTCGACCAAAAACATTCAGTACTTC,CASSASTKNIQYF
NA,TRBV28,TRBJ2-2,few,TGTGCCAGCAGGCCTACATTAAACACCGGGGAGCTGTTTTTT,CASRPTLNTGELFF
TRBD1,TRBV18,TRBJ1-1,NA,TGTGCCAGCTCACCGTCGGGACAGTACACTGAAGCTTTCTTT,CASSPSGQYTEAFF
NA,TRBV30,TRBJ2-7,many,TGTGCCTGGAGTGTAGGGGGCGAGCAGTACTTC,CAWSVGGEQYF
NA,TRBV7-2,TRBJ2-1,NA,TGTACCAGCAGCTTGACTCCCGCCGGTGAGCAGTTCTTC,CTSSLTPAGEQFF